This is a list of T cell receptor beta chains from one sample in a study of T cell clonotyping in hematopoietic cell transplantation. Measured with immunoSEQ multiplex PCR; TCRdb has only the in-frame clones, and not every one. The table includes roughly 49,000 clones, 85% to 90% detected once. This sample comprised peripheral blood mononuclear cells, obtained before stem cell transplant. Receptors were obtained from a man aged 55-75 years with biphenotypic leukemia. Some clones in this sample may be carry-over from other donors' samples. CDR3s include the opening cysteine and the closing phenylalanine or tryptophan. D genes are given only for firm matches. Not every row has a clone size; where given, it reads once, few, many or a size class.

v_gene,j_gene,d_gene,abundance,CDR3aa,CDR3nt
TRBV28,TRBJ2-2,TRBD1,.,CASSPLQGAIFISKVSELFF,TGTGCCAGCAGTCCCCTACAGGGGGCTATTTTTATATCAAAAGTTTCGGAGCTGTTTTTT
TRBV25-1,TRBJ1-5,.,.,CATAEWGTHQPQHF,TGTGCCACCGCGGAGTGGGGAACTCATCAGCCCCAGCATTTT
TRBV28,TRBJ1-2,.,.,CASSFVSHYGYTF,TGTGCCAGCAGTTTCGTCAGCCACTATGGCTACACCTTC
TRBV9,TRBJ2-5,.,.,CASSPLFRGTQYF,TGTGCCAGCAGCCCCCTCTTTCGGGGTACCCAGTACTTC
TRBV5-6,TRBJ1-2,.,.,CASSLVWTVDYGYTF,TGTGCCAGCAGCTTGGTTTGGACAGTCGACTATGGCTACACCTTC
TRBV9,TRBJ2-3,TRBD2,.,CASSVVGTSGSTDTQYF,TGTGCCAGCAGCGTAGTGGGGACTAGCGGGAGCACAGATACGCAGTATTTT
TRBV7-9,TRBJ1-5,.,.,CATQGDSNQPQHF,TGTGCCACCCAAGGGGATAGCAATCAGCCCCAGCATTTT
TRBV28,TRBJ1-5,.,.,CASSMGLQGNQPQHF,TGTGCCAGCAGCATGGGGCTCCAGGGTAATCAGCCCCAGCATTTT
TRBV7-3,TRBJ1-1,.,.,CASSLLPAGVTEAFF,TGTGCCAGCAGCTTATTACCGGCTGGGGTCACTGAAGCTTTCTTT
TRBV6-1,TRBJ2-7,.,.,CASTLDSSSYEQYF,TGTGCCAGCACCCTGGACAGCAGCTCCTACGAGCAGTACTTC
TRBV2,TRBJ2-7,.,.,CASSERQESYEQYF,TGTGCCAGCAGTGAAAGGCAGGAATCCTACGAGCAGTACTTC
TRBV9,TRBJ1-1,TRBD1,.,CASRGGSIF,TGTGCCAGCAGAGGGGGCTCCATCTTT
TRBV5-4,TRBJ2-7,.,once,CASSLEGVVREQYF,TGTGCCAGCAGCTTGGAGGGGGTTGTGCGAGAGCAGTACTTC
TRBV2,TRBJ2-3,.,.,CASSVFADTQYF,TGTGCCAGCAGTGTGTTCGCAGATACGCAGTATTTT
TRBV6-4,TRBJ2-3,.,.,CASAEAGTSTDTQYF,TGTGCCAGCGCCGAAGCGGGTACGAGCACAGATACGCAGTATTTT
TRBV5-6,TRBJ2-1,.,.,CASSVAGLITYNEQFF,TGTGCCAGCAGCGTTGCAGGGTTGATCACCTACAATGAGCAGTTCTTC
TRBV19,TRBJ1-5,.,.,CASSMRANQPQHF,TGTGCCAGTAGTATGAGGGCCAATCAGCCCCAGCATTTT
TRBV5-6,TRBJ1-2,.,.,CVTSVDSNYGYTF,TGTGTAACCTCCGTGGACTCCAACTATGGCTACACCTTC
TRBV15,TRBJ2-1,TRBD2,.,CATSPVLAGKYNEQFF,TGTGCCACCAGCCCCGTACTAGCGGGAAAATACAATGAGCAGTTCTTC
TRBV7-2,TRBJ2-7,TRBD2,.,CASSFPGLAGNEQYF,TGTGCCAGCAGCTTTCCGGGACTAGCGGGAAACGAGCAGTACTTC
TRBV5-1,TRBJ2-3,TRBD1,.,CASSLGQGDSDTQYF,TGCGCCAGCAGCTTGGGACAGGGTGATTCAGATACGCAGTATTTT
TRBV28,TRBJ1-5,.,.,CASSWVRDNQPQHF,TGTGCCAGCAGTTGGGTCAGAGACAATCAGCCCCAGCATTTT
TRBV28,TRBJ2-7,.,.,CASSLLQSYEQYF,TGTGCCAGCAGTTTGTTACAGAGCTACGAGCAGTACTTC
TRBV7-2,TRBJ1-5,.,few,CASSSGWNQPQHF,TGTGCCAGCAGCTCCGGATGGAATCAGCCCCAGCATTTT
TRBV27,TRBJ2-6,.,.,CASSLSSGANVLTF,TGTGCCAGCAGTTTAAGCTCTGGGGCCAACGTCCTGACTTTC
TRBV2,TRBJ2-2,TRBD1,.,CASSGQGVNTGELFF,TGTGCCAGCAGTGGACAGGGGGTGAACACCGGGGAGCTGTTTTTT
TRBV7-2,TRBJ1-3,.,.,CASSLDTGRSGNTIYF,TGTGCCAGCAGCTTAGACACGGGGCGCTCTGGAAACACCATATATTTT